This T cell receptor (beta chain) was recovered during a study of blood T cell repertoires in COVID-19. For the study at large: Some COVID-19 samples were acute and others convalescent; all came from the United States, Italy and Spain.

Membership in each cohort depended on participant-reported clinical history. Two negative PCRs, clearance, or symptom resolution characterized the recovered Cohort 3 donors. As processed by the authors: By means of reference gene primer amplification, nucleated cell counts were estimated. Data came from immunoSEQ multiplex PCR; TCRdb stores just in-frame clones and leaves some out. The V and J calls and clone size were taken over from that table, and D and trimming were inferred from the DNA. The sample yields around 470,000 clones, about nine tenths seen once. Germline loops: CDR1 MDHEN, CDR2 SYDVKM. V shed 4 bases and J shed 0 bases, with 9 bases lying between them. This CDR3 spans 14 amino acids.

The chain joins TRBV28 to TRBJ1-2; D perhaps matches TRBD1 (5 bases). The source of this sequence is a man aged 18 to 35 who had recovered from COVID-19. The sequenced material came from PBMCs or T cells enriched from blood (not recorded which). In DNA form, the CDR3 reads TGTGCCAGCAGTTCAGGGACTCCTAACTATGGCTACACCTTC. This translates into CASSSGTPNYGYTF.